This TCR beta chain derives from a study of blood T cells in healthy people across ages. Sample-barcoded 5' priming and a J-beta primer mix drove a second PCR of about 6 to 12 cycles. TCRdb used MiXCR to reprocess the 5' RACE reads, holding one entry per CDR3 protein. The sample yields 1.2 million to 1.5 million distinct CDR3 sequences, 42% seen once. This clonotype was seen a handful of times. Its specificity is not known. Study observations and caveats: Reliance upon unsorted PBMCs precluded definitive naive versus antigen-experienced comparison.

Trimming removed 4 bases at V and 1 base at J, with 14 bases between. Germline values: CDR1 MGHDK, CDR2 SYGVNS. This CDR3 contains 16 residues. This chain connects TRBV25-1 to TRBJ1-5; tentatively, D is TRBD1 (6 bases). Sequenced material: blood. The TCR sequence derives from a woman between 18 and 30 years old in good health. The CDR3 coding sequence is TGTGCCAGCAGTGGGGCAGGGGAGTGGAGCAATCAGCCCCAGCATTTT. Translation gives CASSGAGEWSNQPQHF.